This TCR beta chain is drawn from a study of blood T cell repertoires in COVID-19. The wider study: Acute and convalescent COVID-19 samples came from the United States, Italy and Spain.

This table comes from immunoSEQ multiplex PCR, and its TCRdb copy is limited to in-frame clones, with some not included. Found here are approximately 170,000 clones, about 87% of them singletons; the top ten hold just over 2.5%. After removal of 7 bases from V and 1 base from J, the junction contained 12 bases not matched to a gene. This CDR3 is built from 16 residues. Germline V gene sequence: CDR1 MDHEN, CDR2 SYDVKM. Seattle-derived patients entered the study during active infection and were followed longitudinally. The receptor was isolated from a woman older than 75 with COVID-19, enrolled during active disease. The rearrangement joins TRBV28 to TRBJ1-1, with TRBD1 matching 7 bases. The sequenced sample consisted of peripheral blood. CDR3 DNA sequence: TGTGCCAGCATTTGGAGGGGGCCAGGGAGGAACACTGAAGCTTTCTTT. Protein: CASIWRGPGRNTEAFF.